One and the same sample provided the 14 T cell receptor beta chains below, sequenced in a study of cytomegalovirus exposure and HLA in healthy donors. The study ran its PCR with 60 Vbeta and 13 Jbeta primers. Only in-frame clones appear in the TCRdb table, and some are missing; sequencing was by immunoSEQ multiplex PCR. This sample's table has 80,000 to 95,000 clones. Sequenced material: PBMCs. These receptors were collected from a man aged 50 or older in good health and CMV-seropositive.

V usage is TRBV27 and J usage is TRBJ2-3, with unresolved D. V lost 6 bases and J 1 base, leaving 8 bases between the germline ends. This CDR3 has 13 residues. Looked up from germline, CDR1 is MNHEY and CDR2 is SMNVEV (reference sequence). The CDR3 loop reads CASRFSGTDTQYF. The DNA of the CDR3 is TGTGCCAGCAGATTTTCAGGCACAGATACGCAGTATTTT.

The chain employs TRBV5-1 and TRBJ1-1, with 9 bases matching TRBD1. V gave up 0 bases and J gave up 4 bases; unmatched junction bases: 4. The CDR3 spans 15 residues. Germline-derived CDR1 and CDR2 are SGHRS and YFSETQ. The CDR3 sequence is CASSLVGQGGTEAFF. The CDR3, as DNA: TGCGCCAGCAGCTTGGTGGGACAGGGCGGCACTGAAGCTTTCTTT.

The chain uses TRBV5-1 and TRBJ2-5; 7 bases are shared with TRBD1. J lost 4 bases, V lost 1 base, and 10 bases had no gene match. The germline V gene has CDR1 SGHRS and CDR2 YFSETQ. The CDR3 covers 16 residues. CDR3 amino acids: CASSLTTGSVGETQYF. CDR3 DNA: TGCGCCAGCAGCTTGACGACAGGGTCCGTAGGAGAGACCCAGTACTTC.

V is TRBV30 and J is TRBJ2-7; weak D call: TRBD1 (6 bases). V lost 4 bases to trimming and J lost 4 bases, with 14 bases between them. Per the germline V gene, CDR1 is GTSNPN and CDR2 is SVGIG (reference sequence). This CDR3 has 13 amino acids. CDR3 in amino acids: CAWTQGSSYEQYF. Written as DNA, the CDR3 is TGTGCCTGGACACAGGGTTCTAGTTACGAGCAGTACTTC.

The chain has TRBV7-2 and TRBJ1-1, with D hard to call. Germline loops: CDR1 SGHTA, CDR2 FQGNSA. This CDR3 is built from 16 residues. V was trimmed by 5 bases and J by 1 base, leaving 17 bases between them. The CDR3, as DNA: TGTGCCAGCAGCCCCTCGGTTAATGAGAGGAACACTGAAGCTTTCTTT. It encodes CASSPSVNERNTEAFF.

The CDR3 loop is CASSLGTTGTEAFF. DNA for the CDR3: TGTGCCAGCAGTTTAGGGACAACCGGGACTGAAGCTTTCTTT. The chain employs TRBV27 and TRBJ1-1, with D possibly TRBD1 on 6 matching bases. The V end lost 2 bases, the J end lost 5 bases, and 12 bases lay between the germline ends. Germline lookup yields CDR1 MNHEY and CDR2 SMNVEV (reference sequence). CDR3 length: 14 amino acids.

This chain connects TRBV7-2 to TRBJ1-5, with D possibly being TRBD1 (5 bases). CDR3 length equals 15 residues. Germline CDR1 SGHTA, CDR2 FQGNSA. V lost 5 bases and J 7 bases, leaving 18 bases between the germline ends. Written as DNA, the CDR3 is TGTGCCAGCAGCGCACAGAGCACAGCAGGGCAGCCCCAGCATTTT. Protein sequence: CASSAQSTAGQPQHF.

V and J are TRBV29-1 and TRBJ1-2, with 7 bases aligning to TRBD1. This CDR3 region has 13 residues. V lost 6 bases, J lost 0 bases, and 4 bases stayed unmatched. Germline CDR1 and CDR2: SQVTM and ANQGSEA. The CDR3 loop is CSVRDSPNYGYTF. CDR3 DNA: TGCAGCGTCCGGGACAGCCCTAACTATGGCTACACCTTC.

The chain recombines TRBV7-9 with TRBJ2-1, with 12 bases fitting TRBD2. CDR1 is SEHNR and CDR2 is FQNEAQ in the germline V gene (reference sequence). V was clipped by 5 bases and J by 6 bases; unmatched bases: 2. This CDR3 is 14 amino acids long. CDR3 protein: CASSPSGRVNEQFF. The CDR3 DNA is TGTGCCAGCAGCCCTAGCGGGAGGGTCAATGAGCAGTTCTTC.

This chain connects TRBV2 to TRBJ1-1, with D perhaps matching TRBD1 (5 bases). This CDR3 contains 11 residues. The V end was cut by 8 bases, the J end by 7 bases, with 11 bases between. The germline V gene has CDR1 SNHLY and CDR2 FYNNEI. In DNA form, the CDR3 reads TGTGCCAGCCCGACAAGGGGTGAAGCTTTCTTT. Protein: CASPTRGEAFF.

The rearrangement joins TRBV28 to TRBJ1-1, with TRBD1 matching over 9 bases. In germline, CDR1 is MDHEN, CDR2 SYDVKM. The CDR3 is 17 residues long. V gave up 6 bases and J gave up 1 base; unmatched junction bases: 12. The CDR3 loop is CASRTYRGRRQNTEAFF. In DNA form, the CDR3 reads TGTGCCAGCAGGACCTACAGGGGGCGGAGGCAGAACACTGAAGCTTTCTTT.

J is TRBJ2-1 and V is TRBV29-1, with D possibly TRBD2 on 6 matching bases. The CDR3 covers 15 residues. Looked up from germline, CDR1 is SQVTM and CDR2 is ANQGSEA. Trimming left V 3 bases short and J 7 bases short, with 19 bases between. CDR3 sequence: CSVDGYSGSWNEQFF. The CDR3 nucleotides read TGCAGCGTTGATGGGTATAGCGGATCTTGGAATGAGCAGTTCTTC.

The V gene is TRBV4-2, the J gene TRBJ2-1; 7 positions match TRBD2. Unmatched junction bases numbered 7, after V lost 0 bases and J lost 5 bases. Germline-derived CDR1 and CDR2 are LGHNA and YNFKEQ. The CDR3 consists of 16 residues. As DNA, the CDR3 is TGTGCCAGCAGCCAAGATCCCAGCGGGGAGAACAATGAGCAGTTCTTC. It yields the protein CASSQDPSGENNEQFF.

The rearrangement uses TRBV5-1 and TRBJ2-1; 10 bases are a match to TRBD2. J was trimmed by 4 bases and V by 3 bases; bases with no gene match: 7. This CDR3 spans 16 amino acids. Germline V gene data show CDR1 as SGHRS and CDR2 as YFSETQ. CDR3 in amino acids: CASSSVAGGTYNEQFF. CDR3 bases: TGCGCCAGCAGCTCAGTAGCGGGAGGAACATACAATGAGCAGTTCTTC.